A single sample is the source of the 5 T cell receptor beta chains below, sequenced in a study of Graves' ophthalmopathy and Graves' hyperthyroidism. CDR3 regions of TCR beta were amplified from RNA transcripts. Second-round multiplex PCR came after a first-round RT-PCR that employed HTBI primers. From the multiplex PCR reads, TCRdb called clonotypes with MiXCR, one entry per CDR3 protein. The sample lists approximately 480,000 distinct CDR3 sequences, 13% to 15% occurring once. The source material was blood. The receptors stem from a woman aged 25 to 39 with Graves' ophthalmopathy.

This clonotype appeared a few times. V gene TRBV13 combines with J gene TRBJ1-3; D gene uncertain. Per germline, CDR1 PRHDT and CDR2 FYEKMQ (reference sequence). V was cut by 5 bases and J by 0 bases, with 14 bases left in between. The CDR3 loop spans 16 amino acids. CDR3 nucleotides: TGTGCCAGCAGCGGACTTTCGAGTCACTCTGGAAACACCATATATTTT. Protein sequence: CASSGLSSHSGNTIYF.

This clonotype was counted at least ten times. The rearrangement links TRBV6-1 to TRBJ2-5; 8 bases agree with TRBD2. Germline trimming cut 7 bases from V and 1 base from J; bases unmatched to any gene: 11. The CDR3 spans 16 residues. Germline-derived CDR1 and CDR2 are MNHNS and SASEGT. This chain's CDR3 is CASTGQRGRPQETQYF. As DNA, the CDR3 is TGTGCCAGCACGGGGCAGCGGGGGCGGCCCCAAGAGACCCAGTACTTC.

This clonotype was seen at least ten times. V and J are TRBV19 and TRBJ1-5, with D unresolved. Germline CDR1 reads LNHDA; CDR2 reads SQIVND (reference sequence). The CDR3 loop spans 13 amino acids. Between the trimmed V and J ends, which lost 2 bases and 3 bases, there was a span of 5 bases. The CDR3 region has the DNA TGTGCCAGTAGTATAAACTTCAATCAGCCCCAGCATTTT. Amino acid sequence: CASSINFNQPQHF.

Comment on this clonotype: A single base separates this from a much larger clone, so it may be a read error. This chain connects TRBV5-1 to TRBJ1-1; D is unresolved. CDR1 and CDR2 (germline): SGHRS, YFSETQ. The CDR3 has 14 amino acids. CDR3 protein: CASSLDSPHTEACF. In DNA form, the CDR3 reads TGCGCCAGCAGCTTGGACTCCCCCCACACTGAAGCTTGCTTT. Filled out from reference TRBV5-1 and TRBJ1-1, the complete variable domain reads KAGVTQTPRYLIKTRGQQVTLSCSPISGHRSVSWYQQTPGQGLQFLFEYFSETQRNKGNFPGRFSGRQFSNSRSEMNVSTLELGDSALYLCASSLDSPHTEACFGQGTRLTVV.

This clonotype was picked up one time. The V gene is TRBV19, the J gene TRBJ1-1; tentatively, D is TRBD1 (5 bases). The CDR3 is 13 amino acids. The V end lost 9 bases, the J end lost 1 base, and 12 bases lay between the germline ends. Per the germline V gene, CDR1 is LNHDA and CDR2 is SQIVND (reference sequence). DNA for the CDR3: TGTGCCAGCTCGACAGTAAGGAACACTGAAGCTTTCTTT. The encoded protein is CASSTVRNTEAFF.